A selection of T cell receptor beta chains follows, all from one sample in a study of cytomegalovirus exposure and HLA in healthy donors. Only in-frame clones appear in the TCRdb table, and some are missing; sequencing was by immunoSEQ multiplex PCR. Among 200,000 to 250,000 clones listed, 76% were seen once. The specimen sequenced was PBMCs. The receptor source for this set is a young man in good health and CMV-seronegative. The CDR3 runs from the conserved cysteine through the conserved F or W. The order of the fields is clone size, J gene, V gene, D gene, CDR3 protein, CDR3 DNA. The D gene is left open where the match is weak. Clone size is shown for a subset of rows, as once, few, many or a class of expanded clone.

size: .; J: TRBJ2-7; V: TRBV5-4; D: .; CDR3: CASSMGHPSSYEQYF; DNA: TGTGCCAGCAGCATGGGACACCCGAGCTCCTACGAGCAGTACTTC
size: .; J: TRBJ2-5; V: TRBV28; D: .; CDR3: CASTSSGAGALQETQYF; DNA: TGTGCCAGCACTTCCAGCGGCGCAGGGGCTCTCCAAGAGACCCAGTACTTC
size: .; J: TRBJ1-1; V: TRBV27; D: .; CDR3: CASSLLGGGPNTEAFF; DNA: TGTGCCAGCAGTTTATTGGGCGGGGGGCCGAACACTGAAGCTTTCTTT
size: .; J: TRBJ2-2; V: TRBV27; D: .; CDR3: CASSDTGPGELFF; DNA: TGTGCCAGCAGTGACACAGGACCCGGGGAGCTGTTTTTT
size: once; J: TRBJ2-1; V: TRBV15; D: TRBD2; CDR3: CATSIAGGPLDEQFF; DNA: TGTGCCACCAGCATAGCGGGAGGGCCTCTCGATGAGCAGTTCTTC
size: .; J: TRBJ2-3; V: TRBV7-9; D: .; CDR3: CASSLDSSTDTQYF; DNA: TGTGCCAGCAGCTTAGATAGTAGCACAGATACGCAGTATTTT
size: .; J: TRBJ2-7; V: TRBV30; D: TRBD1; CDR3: CAWRRAGTGGSEQYF; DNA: TGTGCCTGGAGGCGTGCCGGGACAGGGGGATCCGAGCAGTACTTC
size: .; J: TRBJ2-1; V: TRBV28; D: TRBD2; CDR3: CASSTRLAGVGDEQFF; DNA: TGTGCCAGCAGTACCCGACTAGCGGGAGTCGGGGATGAGCAGTTCTTC
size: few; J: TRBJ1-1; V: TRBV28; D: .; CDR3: CASSHGSLGNTEAFF; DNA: TGTGCCAGCAGCCATGGGAGCCTGGGGAACACTGAAGCTTTCTTT
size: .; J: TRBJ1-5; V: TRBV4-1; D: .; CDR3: CASSPPGGPQPQHF; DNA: TGCGCCAGCAGCCCTCCGGGGGGACCTCAGCCCCAGCATTTT
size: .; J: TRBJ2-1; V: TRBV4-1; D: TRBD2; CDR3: CASSHGLAGGGSYNEQFF; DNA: TGCGCCAGCAGCCATGGACTAGCGGGAGGGGGCTCCTACAATGAGCAGTTCTTC
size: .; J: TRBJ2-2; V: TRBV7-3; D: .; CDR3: CASSLIPTGGELFF; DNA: TGTGCCAGCAGCTTAATACCCACGGGCGGGGAGCTGTTTTTT
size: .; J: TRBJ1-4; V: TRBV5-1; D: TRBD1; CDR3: CASSPGGTNEKLFF; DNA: TGCGCCAGCAGCCCAGGGGGAACTAATGAAAAACTGTTTTTT
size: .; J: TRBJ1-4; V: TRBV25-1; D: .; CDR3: CASSEKTGSEKLFF; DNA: TGTGCCAGCAGTGAAAAGACAGGAAGCGAAAAACTGTTTTTT
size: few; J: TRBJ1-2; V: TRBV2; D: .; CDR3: CASSDATYLNYGYTF; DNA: TGTGCCAGCAGTGACGCGACATACCTAAACTATGGCTACACCTTC
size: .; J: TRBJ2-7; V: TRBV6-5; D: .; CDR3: CASSYSSGTYEQYF; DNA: TGTGCCAGCAGTTACTCGTCAGGGACCTACGAGCAGTACTTC
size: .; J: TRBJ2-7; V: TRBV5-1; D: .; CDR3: CASSTVLGTYEQYF; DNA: TGCGCCAGCAGCACGGTACTAGGGACCTACGAGCAGTACTTC
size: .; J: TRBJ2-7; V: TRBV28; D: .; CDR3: CASSRTSLSSYEQYF; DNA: TGTGCCAGCAGTCGTACTAGCCTGAGCTCCTACGAGCAGTACTTC
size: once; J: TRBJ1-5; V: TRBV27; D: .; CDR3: CASGGLGNQPQHF; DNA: TGTGCCTCGGGGGGGCTTGGCAATCAGCCCCAGCATTTT
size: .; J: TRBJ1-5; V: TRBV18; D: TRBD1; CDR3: CASSEGQGDNQPQHF; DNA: TGTGCCAGCTCGGAGGGACAGGGGGACAATCAGCCCCAGCATTTT
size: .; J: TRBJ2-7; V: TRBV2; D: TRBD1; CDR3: CASSDSGTGLYEQYF; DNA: TGTGCCAGCAGTGATTCCGGGACAGGGCTCTACGAGCAGTACTTC
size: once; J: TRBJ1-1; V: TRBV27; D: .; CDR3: CASGTQNTEAFF; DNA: TGTGCCAGCGGCACGCAGAACACTGAAGCTTTCTTT
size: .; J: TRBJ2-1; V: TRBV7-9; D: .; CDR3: CASSFRYRERNEQFF; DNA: TGTGCCAGCAGCTTTAGGTATCGGGAGAGGAATGAGCAGTTCTTC
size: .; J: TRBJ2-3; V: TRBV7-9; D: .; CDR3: CSSSLRDSGFTDTQYF; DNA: TGTTCCAGCAGCCTCCGGGATAGCGGATTCACAGATACGCAGTATTTT
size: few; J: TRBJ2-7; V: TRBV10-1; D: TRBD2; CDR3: CASSDGTSVYEQYF; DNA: TGCGCCAGCAGTGACGGGACTAGCGTGTACGAGCAGTACTTC
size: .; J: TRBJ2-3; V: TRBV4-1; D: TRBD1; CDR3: CASSHERQGSTDTQYF; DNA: TGCGCCAGCAGCCATGAAAGACAGGGAAGCACAGATACGCAGTATTTT
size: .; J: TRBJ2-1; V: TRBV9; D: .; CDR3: CASSVVAESSYNEQFF; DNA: TGTGCCAGCAGCGTAGTCGCGGAGAGCTCCTACAATGAGCAGTTCTTC
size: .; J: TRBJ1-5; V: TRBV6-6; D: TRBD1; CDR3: CASSYETGSHQPQHF; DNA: TGTGCCAGCAGTTACGAGACAGGGTCCCATCAGCCCCAGCATTTT
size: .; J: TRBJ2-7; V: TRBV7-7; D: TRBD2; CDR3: CASSLGCSGRFDCEQYF; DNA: TGTGCTAGCAGCTTAGGGTGTAGCGGGAGGTTCGACTGCGAGCAGTACTTC